This paragraph reports one T cell receptor beta chain. Its matching antigen is unknown. Measured with immunoSEQ multiplex PCR; TCRdb has only the in-frame clones, and not every one. This table has tens of thousands of clones, 70% to 90% appearing once. The data belong to a study of PD-1 blockade in mismatch repair-deficient tumors. About the study: Patients had roughly twelve mismatch repair-deficient cancer types, all previously treated and progressing.

This CDR3 contains 13 residues. Trimming at V came to 3 bases and at J to 4 bases, leaving 3 bases not matched to a gene. From germline, CDR1 is SQVTM and CDR2 ANQGSEA. Study-wide findings and caveats: Tumor-resident clones, often absent from pretreatment blood, expanded after pembrolizumab and then contracted.

PCR or immunohistochemistry showed mismatch repair deficiency in every enrolled patient. The TCR-sequenced patients were three responders to pembrolizumab. This rearrangement joins TRBV29-1 to TRBJ2-3; 8 bases are shared with TRBD2. The sequence came from an adult with mismatch repair-deficient cancer. The sample was peripheral blood, taken 2 weeks after starting pembrolizumab. CDR3 protein: CSVDMREADTQYF. The CDR3 DNA sequence: TGCAGCGTTGACATGCGGGAGGCAGATACGCAGTATTTT.